Presented here are 8 T cell receptor beta chains from one specimen sequenced in a study of cytomegalovirus exposure and HLA in healthy donors. The PCR contained 60 Vbeta and 13 Jbeta primers. Some clones are missing from TCRdb's copy, which holds only in-frame ones; the method was immunoSEQ multiplex PCR. The data hold around 200,000 clones, with around 70% observed a single time. Sequenced input: PBMCs. The receptors here all came from a man aged 40-49 years in good health and CMV-seropositive.

This clone was observed once. V usage is TRBV7-9 and J usage is TRBJ2-3; D is perhaps TRBD2 (7 bases). Per germline, CDR1 SEHNR and CDR2 FQNEAQ (reference sequence). Trimming removed 5 bases from V and 3 bases from J, with 15 bases in between. The CDR3 runs 15 residues. The CDR3 protein is CASSRRGGGTDTQYF. In DNA form, the CDR3 reads TGTGCCAGCAGCCGCAGGGGCGGGGGTACAGATACGCAGTATTTT.

The chain couples TRBV5-1 to TRBJ2-1; D perhaps matches TRBD1 (5 bases). V shed 3 bases and J shed 8 bases, with 12 bases lying between them. In germline, CDR1 is SGHRS, CDR2 YFSETQ. The CDR3 has 13 residues. The DNA of the CDR3 is TGCGCCAGCAGCTACCTCAGGGAATATGAGCAGTTCTTC. This translates into CASSYLREYEQFF.

The rearrangement links TRBV15 to TRBJ1-6, with 9 bases fitting TRBD1. The ends lost 6 bases at V and 7 bases at J; junction bases unmatched: 4. In germline, CDR1 is LNHNV, CDR2 YYDKDF (reference sequence). The CDR3 is 14 amino acids. The CDR3 sequence: CATRGQGPNSPLHF. In DNA form, the CDR3 reads TGTGCCACCAGGGGACAGGGCCCAAATTCACCCCTCCACTTT.

The rearrangement joins TRBV6-1 to TRBJ1-2; 8 bases agree with TRBD1. The CDR3 loop spans 17 amino acids. The germline gives CDR1 MNHNS, CDR2 SASEGT. Trimming removed 3 bases from V and 4 bases from J; junction bases left unmatched: 13. The CDR3 loop is CASSEGNFLDRVYGYTF. CDR3 DNA: TGTGCCAGCAGTGAGGGGAATTTTCTGGACAGGGTCTATGGCTACACCTTC.

To note about this clone: In the same sample, other DNA sequences code for this CDR3. V is TRBV21-1 and J is TRBJ1-1. TRBV21-1 is deemed a pseudogene. This CDR3 has 13 residues. CDR3 in amino acids: CASSKARGTEAFF. The CDR3 DNA reads TGTGCCAGCAGCAAAGCGCGCGGCACTGAAGCTTTCTTT.

The sample holds a few counts of this clone. The CDR3 loop is CASSVAGGRDTQYF. Here the CDR3 DNA reads TGTGCCAGCAGCGTAGCGGGGGGGCGGGATACGCAGTATTTT. The V call is TRBV9, the J call TRBJ2-3, with 8 bases matching TRBD2. The CDR3 runs 14 residues. Germline CDR1 and CDR2: SGDLS and YYNGEE. Trimming removed 0 bases from V and 6 bases from J; junction bases left unmatched: 3.

This clone was observed a handful of times. The rearrangement links TRBV6-5 to TRBJ1-2; TRBD1 matches 7 bases. Germline values: CDR1 MNHEY, CDR2 SVGAGI. The CDR3 has 15 residues. The V and J ends lost 0 bases and 8 bases, in that order; junction bases with no gene match: 9. This CDR3 is CASSYSNTGVRGYTF. DNA for the CDR3: TGTGCCAGCAGTTACTCAAATACAGGGGTTCGCGGCTACACCTTC.

The chain carries TRBV5-6 and TRBJ1-3; D unresolved. The germline gives CDR1 SGHDT, CDR2 YYEEEE. The ends were cut back, 2 bases at V and 0 bases at J, with 15 bases in the middle. This CDR3 has 17 residues. CDR3 nucleotides: TGTGCCAGCAGCTTATTCCTCTCTAAGTTCTCTGGAAACACCATATATTTT. It encodes CASSLFLSKFSGNTIYF.